The clone carrying this T cell receptor (beta chain) appeared many times. The antigen is unknown. It was with a sample-barcoded 5' primer and a J-beta primer mix that a second PCR of roughly 6 to 12 cycles was run. TCRdb used MiXCR to reprocess the 5' RACE reads, holding one entry per CDR3 protein. The sample carries 850,000 to 950,000 distinct CDR3 sequences, about 28% recorded once. Germline V gives CDR1 SGHTA, CDR2 FQGNSA. This CDR3 spans 15 amino acids. V lost 0 bases and J lost 0, with 8 bases in between. The source of the sample is a study of blood T cells in healthy people across ages. Study results and caveats: Investigators treated diversity estimates from one million T cells as underestimates.

The clonotype comes from a woman aged 80 or older in good health. The rearrangement joins TRBV7-2 to TRBJ1-1; D not resolved. Sequenced sample: blood. CDR3 DNA: TGTGCCAGCAGCTTAGCTGGGATCATGAACACTGAAGCTTTCTTT. Amino acid sequence: CASSLAGIMNTEAFF.